The T cell receptor (beta chain) described here comes from a study of Graves' ophthalmopathy and Graves' hyperthyroidism. RNA transcripts were the template, and TCR beta CDR3 regions were amplified from them. After a first-round RT-PCR with HTBI primers, a second-round multiplex PCR was run. A single record per CDR3 protein comes from TCRdb applying MiXCR to the multiplex PCR reads. The sample has 740,000 or so distinct CDR3 sequences, roughly 40% seen once. Ophthalmopathy donors were characterized by moderate-to-severe activity, CAS of at least 3, NOSPECS of at least 4, and duration under 3 months. Excluded: other autoimmune disease, uncontrolled infection, pregnancy or lactation. Fresh peripheral blood, roughly 9.8 ml, was the PBMC source. Germline CDR1 SGHTA, CDR2 FQGTGA. CDR3 size: 16 residues. Trimming took off 2 bases at V and 3 bases at J, with 13 bases between the two ends.

Sequences were obtained from peripheral blood. This receptor was taken from an adult man with Graves' ophthalmopathy. The chain employs TRBV7-3 and TRBJ1-4, with TRBD1 as a possible D gene (6 bases). The CDR3 nucleotides read TGTGCCAGCAGCTTAGCGGGGGGGCATTCTAATGAAAAACTGTTTTTT. This codes for CASSLAGGHSNEKLFF.